The 32 T cell receptor beta chains presented below share a single source sample, sequenced in a study of shared clonotypes between healthy human individuals. Using immunoSEQ multiplex PCR, the repertoire was profiled, and TCRdb retains in-frame clones only, with some absent. The sample consists of about half a million clones, approximately 81% of them appearing once. Material: PBMCs. The receptors shown here come from a woman in her thirties or forties in good health. Some clones in this sample may be carry-over from other donors' samples.

A word on this clone: The likely explanation is a read error, given a far larger clone one base away. This same CDR3 is encoded by further DNA sequences in the sample. The J gene is TRBJ2-7, the V gene TRBV11-2; 9 nucleotides line up with TRBD2. V lost 5 bases and J lost 0; bases outside the gene matches: 2. CDR1 and CDR2 from the germline V gene are SGHAT and FQNNGV. The CDR3 length is 14 residues. DNA for the CDR3: TGTGCCAGCAGCCTGACTAGCGGCTCCTACGAGCAGTACTTC. Translating gives CASSLTSGSYEQYF.

CDR3 in amino acids: CATSRDLGGSGSYEQYF. The CDR3 DNA sequence: TGTGCCACCAGCAGAGATCTAGGCGGGAGTGGCTCCTACGAGCAGTACTTC. The genes are TRBV15 and TRBJ2-5, with 7 bases aligning to TRBD2. The end of the DNA is better explained by TRBJ2-7, so the J call may be wrong. Per germline, CDR1 LNHNV and CDR2 YYDKDF (reference sequence). This CDR3 is 17 amino acids long.

The chain joins TRBV11-2 to TRBJ1-1, with D perhaps TRBD1 (5 bases). The germline CDR1 and CDR2 sequences are SGHAT and FQNNGV. The CDR3 totals 13 residues. The ends were cut back, 3 bases at V and 3 bases at J, with 8 bases in the middle. This CDR3 is CASSFRQYTEAFF. CDR3 DNA: TGTGCCAGCAGCTTCCGACAGTACACTGAAGCTTTCTTT.

This clone was picked up one time. The chain employs TRBV15 and TRBJ2-7, with 7 bases lining up with TRBD1. The length of the CDR3 is 17 residues. Germline V gives CDR1 LNHNV, CDR2 YYDKDF (reference sequence). V shed 0 bases, J shed 2 bases, and the junction held 10 bases outside the gene matches. The CDR3 nucleotides read TGTGCCACCAGCAGAGATGCCCGACAGGGCCATACCTACGAGCAGTACTTC. As protein: CATSRDARQGHTYEQYF.

On this clone itself: Germline is not matched at one junction end, which may reflect a read error. This chain uses TRBV7-2 with TRBJ1-1; 9 nucleotides match TRBD1. Germline lookup yields CDR1 SGHTA and CDR2 FQGNSA. The CDR3 is 16 amino acids. The CDR3 bases are TGTGCCAGCAGCCGAGCGCCCGGACAGGGGAGAACTGAAACTTTCTTT. This translates into CASSRAPGQGRTETFF.

This clone came up a few times. The chain employs TRBV27 and TRBJ2-5; 8 positions match TRBD2. The J call is uncertain, as TRBJ2-7 better fits the DNA end. Germline lookup yields CDR1 MNHEY and CDR2 SMNVEV (reference sequence). The CDR3 has 15 residues. In nucleotides, the CDR3 is TGTGCCAGCAGTTTCAGCGGGAGCATCTCCTACGAGCAGTACTTC. Protein: CASSFSGSISYEQYF.

This clone has only one observation. The V and J genes are TRBV11-2 and TRBJ2-1, with D perhaps TRBD2 (6 bases). V dropped 6 bases and J dropped 5 bases, with 14 bases sitting between them. CDR1 SGHAT and CDR2 FQNNGV come from the germline V gene. The CDR3 loop spans 14 amino acids. The CDR3 coding sequence is TGTGCCAGCAGGTCGGGACTCGAGAACAATGAGCAGTTCTTC. It is translated as CASRSGLENNEQFF.

As for this clone: Other DNA variants within this sample encode the same CDR3. The chain is built from TRBV7-3 and TRBJ2-2; TRBD1 aligns across 9 bases. V dropped 2 bases and J dropped 5; count of bases not matched to a gene: 0. Per germline, CDR1 SGHTA and CDR2 FQGTGA. The CDR3 spans 14 residues. The CDR3 loop reads CASSLGQGTGELFF. CDR3 DNA sequence: TGTGCCAGCAGCTTAGGACAGGGGACCGGGGAGCTGTTTTTT. Combining the CDR3 with reference TRBV7-3 and TRBJ2-2 gives the whole variable domain GAGVSQTPSNKVTEKGKYVELRCDPISGHTALYWYRQSLGQGPEFLIYFQGTGAADDSGLPNDRFFAVRPEGSVSTLKIQRTERGDSAVYLCASSLGQGTGELFFGEGSRLTVL.

V usage is TRBV28 and J usage is TRBJ1-5, with 8 bases that match TRBD1. Losses at the gene ends were 3 bases for V and 6 bases for J; bases not matched to a gene: 10. Germline CDR1 is MDHEN and CDR2 is SYDVKM. The CDR3 is made up of 16 amino acids. CDR3 sequence (DNA): TGTGCCAGCAGTTTGGGTTGGGACAGGCGAAGTCAGCCCCAGCATTTT. Amino acid sequence: CASSLGWDRRSQPQHF.

This chain joins TRBV7-3 and TRBJ1-1; TRBD1 is a possible D gene (6 bases). Germline CDR1 SGHTA, CDR2 FQGTGA. The CDR3 consists of 13 residues. The germline V and J ends were trimmed by 6 bases and 10 bases, with 18 bases remaining between them. The DNA of the CDR3 is TGTGCCAGCAGTTCAACAGGGAATGGGGGAGCTTTCTTT. It encodes CASSSTGNGGAFF.

The V call is TRBV9, the J call TRBJ2-5; 9 bases map to TRBD2. The V gene end was trimmed by 0 bases and the J gene end by 4 bases; junction bases not matched to a gene: 10. This CDR3 region has 17 residues. Germline V gene lookup returns CDR1 SGDLS and CDR2 YYNGEE. The CDR3 here is CASSVGFSGSLGETQYF. The CDR3 DNA reads TGTGCCAGCAGCGTAGGGTTTAGCGGGAGCTTAGGAGAGACCCAGTACTTC.

The chain uses TRBV4-2 and TRBJ1-2; 10 nucleotides line up with TRBD1. The J segment lost 4 bases and the V segment lost 1 base, leaving 3 bases of the junction unmatched. This CDR3 contains 15 residues. Germline values: CDR1 LGHNA, CDR2 YNFKEQ. This CDR3 reads CASSQVRTGGYGYTF. The CDR3 DNA is TGTGCCAGCAGCCAAGTGAGGACAGGGGGCTATGGCTACACCTTC.

V and J are TRBV11-3 and TRBJ2-3, with TRBD1 as a possible D gene (6 bases). Deletions cut 4 bases from V and 2 bases from J, with 13 bases between. Germline loops: CDR1 SGHNT, CDR2 YENEEA. The CDR3 contains 15 residues. The CDR3 region has the DNA TGTGCCAGCAGCTCCACAGGGTATTACACAGATACGCAGTATTTT. It is translated as CASSSTGYYTDTQYF.

This clone has more than one count but fewer than ten. The J gene is TRBJ2-3, the V gene TRBV9; D unclear. V lost 2 bases and J lost 2, with 9 bases in between. This CDR3 is 14 amino acids long. Germline V gene data show CDR1 as SGDLS and CDR2 as YYNGEE. The CDR3 DNA reads TGTGCCAGCAGCGTGGAGAGCTCCACAGATACGCAGTATTTT. This codes for CASSVESSTDTQYF.

The chain uses TRBV28 and TRBJ1-2, with D uncertain. The V gene lost 2 bases and the J gene lost 8 bases, with 12 bases spanning the gap. CDR1 and CDR2 from the germline V gene are MDHEN and SYDVKM. The CDR3 covers 13 residues. CDR3 amino acids: CASSLGSTGGYTF. The CDR3 DNA reads as TGTGCCAGCAGTTTAGGTAGTACGGGGGGCTACACCTTC.

Of note for this clone: This specimen includes other DNA sequences encoding the same CDR3. The chain combines TRBV27 with TRBJ2-7; D unresolved. With 4 bases removed from V and 4 bases from J, the gap between germline ends came to 5 bases. Germline V gives CDR1 MNHEY, CDR2 SMNVEV (reference sequence). The length of the CDR3 is 11 residues. CDR3 region: CASSSGYEQYF. The CDR3 DNA follows: TGTGCCAGCAGTTCCGGGTACGAGCAGTACTTC.

The chain has TRBV6-6 and TRBJ1-2; a possible D gene is TRBD1 (5 bases). The V gene lost 6 bases and the J gene lost 4 bases, with 12 bases spanning the gap. Germline V gene sequence: CDR1 MNHNY, CDR2 SVGAGI (reference sequence). CDR3 length: 13 amino acids. CDR3 residues: CASRYEGFYGYTF. CDR3 in DNA: TGTGCCAGCAGATACGAGGGGTTCTATGGCTACACCTTC.

As regards this clone: With only one base between it and a far larger clone, this is likely a read error. The CDR3 DNA reads as TGTGCCAGCGCGGCGGAGGGAGGGAAAGAGACCCAGTACTTC. It encodes CASAAEGGKETQYF. The genes are TRBV28 and TRBJ2-5; 7 bases match TRBD2. Germline values: CDR1 MDHEN, CDR2 SYDVKM. This CDR3 comprises 14 residues. Trimming took 8 bases from V and 3 from J; bases not matched to a gene: 9.

The V and J genes are TRBV10-2 and TRBJ2-7, with D unresolved. Trimming left V 8 bases short and J 0 bases short, with 8 bases between. Per the germline V gene, CDR1 is WSHSY and CDR2 is SAAADI. The CDR3 is 12 residues long. The CDR3 loop is CASLGSSYEQYF. The CDR3 DNA follows: TGCGCCAGCTTGGGCAGCTCCTACGAGCAGTACTTC.

To note about this clone: A read error is the likely source, as a far larger clone sits one nucleotide away. The J gene is TRBJ2-3, the V gene TRBV27; no reliable D call. Germline CDR1 and CDR2: MNHEY and SMNVEV (reference sequence). CDR3 length equals 14 residues. CDR3 protein: CARSSLKTTDTQYF. CDR3 coding DNA: TGTGCCCGCAGTTCCCTAAAGACGACAGATACGCAGTATTTT.

The gene calls are TRBV29-1 and TRBJ2-1; D might be TRBD1 (6 bases). Germline V gene lookup returns CDR1 SQVTM and CDR2 ANQGSEA. The CDR3 length is 13 residues. Trimming stripped 7 bases from V and 7 bases from J, with 17 bases between. The CDR3 nucleotides read TGCAGCGCCCTTCGACAGGATTTGAATGAGCAGTTCTTC. This codes for CSALRQDLNEQFF.

The V gene is TRBV28, the J gene TRBJ1-3; D not certain. The CDR3 covers 14 residues. V was pared by 6 bases and J by 0 bases, with 9 bases between. Germline lookup yields CDR1 MDHEN and CDR2 SYDVKM. The chain's CDR3 is CASSTGNSGNTIYF. The CDR3 bases are TGTGCCAGCAGCACCGGGAACTCTGGAAACACCATATATTTT.

V and J are TRBV25-1 and TRBJ2-3; D is undetermined. V shed 1 base and J shed 2 bases, with 4 bases lying between them. This CDR3 is 13 amino acids long. The germline V gene has CDR1 MGHDK and CDR2 SYGVNS. CDR3 in DNA: TGTGCCAGCAGTGAATCATACACAGATACGCAGTATTTT. This sequence encodes CASSESYTDTQYF.

This clone was counted between two and nine times. The CDR3 DNA sequence: TGTGCCTGGATGGGGATACTAGGAAGGAGTGAGCAGTTCTTC. Translation: CAWMGILGRSEQFF. This rearrangement joins TRBV30 to TRBJ2-1, with D possibly matching TRBD2 (5 bases). CDR1 and CDR2 (germline): GTSNPN, SVGIG (reference sequence). Trimming removed 4 bases at V and 9 bases at J, with 19 bases between. The CDR3 is 14 amino acids.

V gene TRBV10-3 combines with J gene TRBJ2-1, with unresolved D. V gave up 3 bases and J gave up 10 bases, with 10 bases separating them. Per the germline V gene, CDR1 is ENHRY and CDR2 is SYGVKD. The CDR3 runs to 12 residues. The CDR3 sequence is CAISDATQEQFF. CDR3 nucleotide sequence: TGTGCCATCAGTGACGCGACCCAGGAGCAGTTCTTC.

This clone was seen just once. This sequence joins TRBV7-9 and TRBJ2-7; 7 bases are a match to TRBD1. Trimming at V came to 8 bases and at J to 1 base, leaving 11 bases not matched to a gene. This CDR3 comprises 15 residues. Germline lookup yields CDR1 SEHNR and CDR2 FQNEAQ (reference sequence). CDR3 sequence (DNA): TGTGCCAGCGCACTACGACAGGGAATTTCCTACGAGCAGTACTTC. Translation gives CASALRQGISYEQYF. Drawing the rest from reference TRBV7-9 and TRBJ2-7, the complete variable domain is DTGVSQNPRHKITKRGQNVTFRCDPISEHNRLYWYRQTLGQGPEFLTYFQNEAQLEKSRLLSDRFSAERPKGSFSTLEIQRTEQGDSAMYLCASALRQGISYEQYFGPGTRLTVT.

The chain links TRBV5-4 to TRBJ2-2, with 10 positions matching TRBD2. The germline V gene encodes CDR1 SGHNT and CDR2 YYREEE (reference sequence). The junction had 2 bases not matched to a gene; V was cut back by 0 bases and J by 6 bases. The CDR3 totals 15 residues. The CDR3 DNA is TGTGCCAGCAGCTTGGGGACTAGCGGCGCCGGGGAGCTGTTTTTT. Amino acid sequence: CASSLGTSGAGELFF. Using reference TRBV5-4 and TRBJ2-2 for the parts outside the CDR3, the full variable domain is ETGVTQSPTHLIKTRGQQVTLRCSSQSGHNTVSWYQQALGQGPQFIFQYYREEENGRGNFPPRFSGLQFPNYSSELNVNALELDDSALYLCASSLGTSGAGELFFGEGSRLTVL.

Only one count was recorded for this clone. The V gene is TRBV29-1, the J gene TRBJ2-5; the D is unclear. The germline V gene encodes CDR1 SQVTM and CDR2 ANQGSEA. This CDR3 is built from 11 residues. V lost 0 bases, J lost 4 bases, and 3 bases lay in between. For the CDR3, the DNA is TGCAGCGTTGAAGATACAGAGACCCAGTACTTC. This gives the protein CSVEDTETQYF.

This clone was observed once. The V and J genes are TRBV7-7 and TRBJ2-7; TRBD1 agrees at 11 bases. Germline assignment: CDR1 SSHAT and CDR2 FNYEAQ (reference sequence). The length of the CDR3 is 16 residues. The trim removed 1 base at V and 4 bases at J, leaving 6 bases unmatched. CDR3 bases: TGTGCCAGCAGCTTAGTTTGGACAGGGGGCTGTTACGAGCAGTACTTC. Its protein is CASSLVWTGGCYEQYF.

The chain couples TRBV28 to TRBJ1-5, with D hard to call. V was cut by 1 base and J by 0 bases, with 13 bases left in between. The CDR3 contains 17 residues. CDR1 and CDR2 (germline): MDHEN, SYDVKM. CDR3 in amino acids: CASSLFITLGSNQPQHF. For the CDR3, the DNA is TGTGCCAGCAGTTTATTTATTACGTTGGGTAGCAATCAGCCCCAGCATTTT.

V usage is TRBV5-4 and J usage is TRBJ2-7; D possibly corresponds to TRBD2 (5 bases). From germline, CDR1 is SGHNT and CDR2 YYREEE (reference sequence). This CDR3 has 15 amino acids. Trimming left V 0 bases short and J 2 bases short, with 12 bases between. This CDR3 is CASSLVGASPYEQYF. The CDR3 DNA sequence: TGTGCCAGCAGCTTGGTGGGCGCTAGCCCCTACGAGCAGTACTTC.

The rearrangement joins TRBV5-4 to TRBJ2-2, with 8 bases matching TRBD1. Germline V gene data show CDR1 as SGHNT and CDR2 as YYREEE (reference sequence). This CDR3 comprises 13 residues. J gave up 6 bases and V 4 bases, and 2 bases lay outside the gene matches. CDR3 sequence (DNA): TGTGCCAGCAGCCCGGGACAGGCCGGGGAGCTGTTTTTT. This sequence encodes CASSPGQAGELFF.